This passage covers 10 T cell receptor beta chains from one sample sequenced in a study of human T cells and chemical hapten exposure. Time point here: patch test 3, about 24 weeks after DPC sensitization. Treatment of the sample: therapeutic diphenylcyclopropenone sensitization with weekly scalp DPC. One entry per CDR3 protein results from TCRdb running MiXCR on the RACE reads. The sample yields over 150,000 distinct CDR3 sequences, around a quarter seen once. Sequences were derived from whole blood, sampled in connection with sensitization to the hapten diphenylcyclopropenone (DPC). These receptors were obtained from a woman aged 18 to 35 with alopecia areata. Some clones in this sample may be carry-over from other donors' samples.

The chain couples TRBV12-3 or TRBV12-4 to TRBJ1-2; D gene uncertain. The CDR3 is 16 amino acids. The germline V and J ends were trimmed by 6 bases and 0 bases, with 17 bases remaining between them. This CDR3 is CASSPLLRTANYGYTF. The CDR3 nucleotides are TGTGCCAGCAGCCCCCTCCTGAGGACCGCTAACTATGGCTACACCTTC.

The chain couples TRBV20-1 to TRBJ1-1, with D unresolved. The CDR3 runs 12 residues. Trimming took 3 bases from V and 8 from J, leaving 13 bases between them. The V gene's germline CDR1 is DFQATT and CDR2 SNEGSKA (reference sequence). The CDR3 is CSARGLRPEAFF. The CDR3 DNA reads as TGCAGTGCTAGGGGCCTGCGTCCCGAAGCTTTCTTT.

This clonotype has just a few counts. V gene TRBV29-1 combines with J gene TRBJ1-5; 7 bases align to TRBD1. The CDR3 loop spans 14 amino acids. Germline loops: CDR1 SQVTM, CDR2 ANQGSEA. V lost 7 bases, J lost 3 bases, and 9 bases stayed unmatched. Here the CDR3 DNA reads TGCAGCGCTAGGACAGGACTGTACAATCAGCCCCAGCATTTT. It is translated as CSARTGLYNQPQHF.

J is TRBJ2-3 and V is TRBV6-4; the D is unclear. Germline V CDR1 and CDR2: MRHNA, SNTAGT. The CDR3 has 15 residues. The germline V and J ends were trimmed by 1 base and 6 bases, with 14 bases remaining between them. CDR3 sequence (DNA): TGTGCCAGCAGTGACTTGGCCGCCGGGCCGGATACGCAGTATTTT. Its translation is CASSDLAAGPDTQYF.

In this sample, this clonotype turned up a few times. The V gene is TRBV11-1, the J gene TRBJ2-1, with 8 nucleotides matching TRBD2. The germline gives CDR1 SGHAT, CDR2 FQDESV (reference sequence). V trimming: 4 bases; J trimming: 2 bases; junction bases outside the gene matches: 13. This CDR3 has 18 residues. CDR3 sequence (DNA): TGTGCCAGCAGCTCGATCACGGGTCGTAGCGGGACCTACAATGAGCAGTTCTTC. This codes for CASSSITGRSGTYNEQFF.

This clonotype was found a few times. This chain connects TRBV7-6 to TRBJ2-1, with TRBD2 matching 8 bases. The germline V gene encodes CDR1 SGHVS and CDR2 FNYEAQ. V lost 1 base and J lost 8; bases outside the gene matches: 7. This CDR3 has 15 residues. The CDR3 nucleotides are TGTGCCAGCAGCTTAGGCGGGGGGCAAAGGGATGAGCAGTTCTTC. Its translation: CASSLGGGQRDEQFF.

The chain uses TRBV7-2 and TRBJ2-7; 11 positions match TRBD2. Germline CDR1 and CDR2: SGHTA and FQGNSA. V gave up 3 bases and J gave up 6 bases; unmatched junction bases: 10. This CDR3 region has 16 residues. The CDR3 DNA is TGTGCCAGCAGCTTCAATCCCACTAGCGGGAGATCCGAGCAGTACTTC. Translation: CASSFNPTSGRSEQYF.

This sequence joins TRBV28 and TRBJ2-4; 7 nucleotides align to TRBD2. CDR1 and CDR2 from the germline V gene are MDHEN and SYDVKM. Germline trimming cut 5 bases from V and 7 bases from J; bases unmatched to any gene: 8. The CDR3 length is 14 residues. CDR3 sequence reads: CASSPVPGRNIQYF. The CDR3 DNA follows: TGTGCCAGCAGTCCAGTCCCCGGGAGGAACATTCAGTACTTC.

This chain uses TRBV7-9 with TRBJ2-7, with D perhaps matching TRBD2 (6 bases). The CDR3 sequence is 14 residues long. CDR1 is SEHNR, CDR2 FQNEAQ, per germline (reference sequence). V shed 4 bases and J shed 1 base, with 11 bases lying between them. This CDR3 is CASSSGVMSYEQYF. CDR3 nucleotide sequence: TGTGCCAGCAGCTCGGGGGTGATGTCCTACGAGCAGTACTTC.

This clonotype appeared a few times. The chain recombines TRBV6-1 with TRBJ2-5; tentatively, D is TRBD1 (5 bases). Trimming shortened V by 0 bases and J by 9 bases, and 8 bases separated the two germline ends. Germline CDR1 MNHNS, CDR2 SASEGT. The CDR3 runs to 12 residues. The CDR3 protein is CASSEASRAQYF. Written as DNA, the CDR3 is TGTGCCAGCAGTGAAGCAAGCAGGGCCCAGTACTTC.